This T cell receptor (beta chain) was sequenced for a study of early T cells in non-severe SARS-CoV-2 infection. The protocol attached unique molecular identifiers to individual cDNA molecules. TCRdb reprocessed the 5' RACE reads with MiXCR, giving one entry per CDR3 protein. This table holds 60,000 or so distinct CDR3 sequences, about 12% found once. Sequencing input: whole blood. This TCR was sampled from an adult who was a healthcare worker with PCR-confirmed SARS-CoV-2 infection or an uninfected control (not recorded which).

DNA for the CDR3: TGTGCCAGCAGCTTAGAAACTAAATTCTACAATGAGCAGTTCTTC. Protein sequence: CASSLETKFYNEQFF. This chain uses TRBV7-2 with TRBJ2-1; no definite D call. Deletions cut 1 base from V and 3 bases from J, with 10 bases between. The germline V gene has CDR1 SGHTA and CDR2 FQGNSA. This CDR3 spans 15 amino acids.